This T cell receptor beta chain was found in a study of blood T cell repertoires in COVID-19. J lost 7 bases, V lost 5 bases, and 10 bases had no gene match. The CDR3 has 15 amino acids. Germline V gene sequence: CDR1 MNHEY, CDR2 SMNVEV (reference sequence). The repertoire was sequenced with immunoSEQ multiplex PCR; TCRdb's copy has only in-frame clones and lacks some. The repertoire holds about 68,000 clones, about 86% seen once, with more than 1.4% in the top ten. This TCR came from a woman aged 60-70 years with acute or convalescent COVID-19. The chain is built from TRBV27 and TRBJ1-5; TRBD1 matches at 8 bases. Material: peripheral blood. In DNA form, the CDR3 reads TGTGCCAGCAGTGCTGACAGGGGCGGTAGGCAGCCCCAGCATTTT. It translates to CASSADRGGRQPQHF.